Following are 21 T cell receptor beta chains from one sample sequenced in a study of blood T cell repertoires in COVID-19. Method: immunoSEQ multiplex PCR; TCRdb's copy keeps in-frame clones and lacks some. The sample consists of fewer than 200,000 clones, under 80% of them appearing once. Input material: peripheral blood. The receptors were sampled from an elderly woman with acute or convalescent COVID-19.

This clone occurred many times. This rearrangement joins TRBV30 to TRBJ1-5; 8 bases match TRBD1. With 2 bases clipped from V and 6 bases from J, the junction kept 9 bases outside the gene matches. Germline V gene lookup returns CDR1 GTSNPN and CDR2 SVGIG (reference sequence). CDR3 length: 15 amino acids. CDR3 sequence reads: CAWSPGQVVGQPQHF. The CDR3 nucleotides are TGTGCCTGGAGTCCGGGACAGGTGGTGGGTCAGCCCCAGCATTTT.

This clone was observed once. V gene TRBV4-2 combines with J gene TRBJ1-5; D call uncertain. This CDR3 is built from 14 residues. Germline CDR1 LGHNA, CDR2 YNFKEQ. V was pared by 3 bases and J by 1 base, with 7 bases between. The CDR3 DNA reads as TGTGCCAGCAGCCACGGCGGGAGCAATCAGCCCCAGCATTTT. Protein: CASSHGGSNQPQHF.

This clone was found a few times. The chain links TRBV7-9 to TRBJ2-1, with TRBD1 matching 7 bases. CDR3 length: 16 residues. V trimming: 1 base; J trimming: 8 bases; junction bases outside the gene matches: 11. Germline V gives CDR1 SEHNR, CDR2 FQNEAQ (reference sequence). The CDR3 nucleotides are TGTGCCAGCAGCTTAGTAACAGGGGCCTTTACGGATGAGCAGTTCTTC. This encodes CASSLVTGAFTDEQFF.

The gene calls are TRBV14 and TRBJ1-5; D uncertain. CDR1 is SGHDN and CDR2 is FVKESK in the germline V gene. The CDR3 is made up of 14 amino acids. V was clipped by 2 bases and J by 0 bases, with 5 bases between them. The CDR3 sequence is CASSQTDSNQPQHF. In DNA form, the CDR3 reads TGTGCCAGCAGCCAAACAGATAGCAATCAGCCCCAGCATTTT.

This clone has more than one count but fewer than ten. Other DNA sequences in this specimen translate into the identical CDR3. The chain combines TRBV9 with TRBJ1-4; TRBD1 matches at 10 bases. V lost 3 bases to trimming and J lost 7 bases; unmatched junction nucleotides: 3. The CDR3 spans 14 residues. CDR1 and CDR2 (germline): SGDLS, YYNGEE. The CDR3 coding sequence is TGTGCCAGCAGCGGCGGACAGGGGGGTGAAAAACTGTTTTTT. This encodes CASSGGQGGEKLFF.

The chain couples TRBV3-1 (or the pseudogene TRBV3-2) to TRBJ2-2, with D tentatively TRBD2 (6 bases). This CDR3 has 16 amino acids. V was cut by 0 bases and J by 3 bases, with 11 bases left in between. Germline V gene lookup returns CDR1 LGHDT and CDR2 YNNKEL (reference sequence). CDR3 sequence reads: CASSQDGGVDTGELFF. The CDR3 DNA is TGTGCCAGCAGCCAAGATGGAGGGGTGGACACCGGGGAGCTGTTTTTT.

This clone was observed a few times. The rearrangement links TRBV4-1 to TRBJ2-1; 7 bases are a match to TRBD2. Trimming cost V 2 bases and J 8 bases; bases outside gene matches: 6. Germline loops: CDR1 MGHRA, CDR2 YSYEKL. CDR3 length: 14 amino acids. The chain's CDR3 is CASSQYLGRDEQFF. The CDR3, as DNA: TGCGCCAGCAGCCAATATCTGGGGAGGGATGAGCAGTTCTTC.

Here the CDR3 reads CASSLARGQNQYF. CDR3 nucleotide sequence: TGTGCCAGCAGTTTAGCGCGGGGACAGAACCAGTACTTC. The chain is built from TRBV12-3 or TRBV12-4 and TRBJ2-5, with a weak D call TRBD1 (7 bases). The CDR3 covers 13 residues. Deletions cut 0 bases from V and 10 bases from J, with 12 bases between.

There are a few counts of this clone. V usage is TRBV4-2 and J usage is TRBJ2-7, with 9 bases fitting TRBD1. V lost 4 bases to trimming and J lost 2 bases; unmatched junction nucleotides: 3. Germline V gene lookup returns CDR1 LGHNA and CDR2 YNFKEQ. CDR3 size: 14 residues. CDR3 nucleotides: TGTGCCAGCAGCCCTGGGACAGGGACCTACGAGCAGTACTTC. Its protein is CASSPGTGTYEQYF.

The gene calls are TRBV7-9 and TRBJ2-5; 11 bases agree with TRBD1. After removal of 5 bases from V and 5 bases from J, the junction contained 10 bases not matched to a gene. There are 16 residues in the CDR3. Germline V gene lookup returns CDR1 SEHNR and CDR2 FQNEAQ (reference sequence). CDR3 amino acids: CASSPPGQGETETQYF. DNA of the CDR3: TGTGCCAGCAGCCCCCCGGGACAGGGGGAAACGGAGACCCAGTACTTC.

V usage is TRBV5-1 and J usage is TRBJ1-6; the match to TRBD1 covers 7 bases. Germline CDR1 reads SGHRS; CDR2 reads YFSETQ. This CDR3 contains 18 residues. The V segment lost 1 base and the J segment 3 bases; nucleotides outside the gene matches: 10. The DNA for the CDR3 is TGCGCCAGCAGCTTGAGGGGACTAGGACAGGACTATAATTCACCCCTCCACTTT. Its translation is CASSLRGLGQDYNSPLHF.

This clone was detected only once. The chain is built from TRBV5-4 and TRBJ2-5; TRBD2 agrees at 8 bases. There are 19 residues in the CDR3. J lost 7 bases, V lost 0 bases, and 20 bases had no gene match. Germline V gives CDR1 SGHNT, CDR2 YYREEE (reference sequence). CDR3 in amino acids: CASSLGAMGGRTQIGTQYF. The CDR3, as DNA: TGTGCCAGCAGCTTGGGGGCTATGGGCGGGAGGACCCAAATCGGGACCCAGTACTTC.

This clone was picked up a small number of times. This chain connects TRBV18 to TRBJ2-1; TRBD2 aligns across 7 bases. Germline V gives CDR1 KGHSH, CDR2 LQKENI. There are 16 residues in the CDR3. The V and J ends lost 6 bases and 6 bases, in that order; junction bases with no gene match: 14. CDR3 region: CASSQQGGRDGNEQFF. CDR3 bases: TGTGCCAGCTCCCAACAAGGTGGGAGGGATGGCAATGAGCAGTTCTTC. The full variable domain, completed using reference TRBV18 and TRBJ2-1, is NAGVMQNPRHLVRRRGQEARLRCSPMKGHSHVYWYRQLPEEGLKFMVYLQKENIIDESGMPKERFSAEFPKEGPSILRIQQVVRGDSAAYFCASSQQGGRDGNEQFFGPGTRLTVL.

The V and J genes are TRBV6-5 and TRBJ1-2; the match to TRBD1 covers 8 bases. The ends lost 9 bases at V and 7 bases at J; junction bases unmatched: 7. This CDR3 has 12 residues. CDR1 MNHEY and CDR2 SVGAGI come from the germline V gene. The CDR3 here is CASRQGQGGYTF. The CDR3 DNA follows: TGTGCCAGTCGACAGGGGCAAGGTGGCTACACCTTC.

V gene TRBV23-1 combines with J gene TRBJ2-2; 11 bases are a match to TRBD1. TRBV23-1 is flagged as an ORF with uncertain function. J gave up 1 base and V 8 bases, and 3 bases lay outside the gene matches. The CDR3 loop spans 15 amino acids. CDR3 sequence (DNA): TGCGCCAGCGGGGGACAGGGGGAGAACACCGGGGAGCTGTTTTTT. Translating it yields CASGGQGENTGELFF.

The chain combines TRBV5-6 with TRBJ2-7; tentative D call: TRBD1 (6 bases). Trimming took 2 bases from V and 0 from J, leaving 15 bases between them. The germline V gene encodes CDR1 SGHDT and CDR2 YYEEEE. CDR3 length: 16 amino acids. CDR3 loop: CASSFRGSGSSYEQYF. The CDR3 DNA sequence: TGTGCCAGCAGCTTTAGGGGGTCAGGGAGCTCCTACGAGCAGTACTTC.

The V call is TRBV14, the J call TRBJ2-3; tentative D call: TRBD2 (6 bases). This CDR3 comprises 17 residues. Germline V lookup: CDR1 SGHDN, CDR2 FVKESK. V was pared by 0 bases and J by 3 bases, with 16 bases between. The CDR3 is CASSQDPLLAGTDTQYF. CDR3 nucleotides: TGTGCCAGCAGCCAAGATCCACTCCTCGCGGGAACAGATACGCAGTATTTT.

The chain recombines TRBV2 with TRBJ1-5; tentatively, D is TRBD1 (5 bases). CDR1 SNHLY and CDR2 FYNNEI come from the germline V gene. The CDR3 is 15 residues long. The V and J ends lost 2 bases and 4 bases respectively, with 12 bases between them. For the CDR3, the DNA is TGTGCCAGCAGTGAACGCCGGGCAGGGAATCAGCCCCAGCATTTT. Amino acids: CASSERRAGNQPQHF.

The chain employs TRBV19 and TRBJ1-2; weak D call: TRBD1 (5 bases). Trimming shortened V by 3 bases and J by 2 bases, and 10 bases separated the two germline ends. Germline assignment: CDR1 LNHDA and CDR2 SQIVND (reference sequence). CDR3 length: 14 residues. The DNA of the CDR3 is TGTGCCAGTAGTATGGGGCACCGAAACTATGGCTACACCTTC. Protein: CASSMGHRNYGYTF.

The rearrangement joins TRBV3-1 (or the pseudogene TRBV3-2) to TRBJ1-5; D unclear. The CDR3 extends over 15 amino acids. The V gene's germline CDR1 is LGHDT and CDR2 YNNKEL (reference sequence). V was shortened by 3 bases and J by 0 bases, with 9 bases between the two germline ends. This chain's CDR3 is CASSQAQVSNQPQHF. CDR3 sequence (DNA): TGTGCCAGCAGCCAGGCCCAGGTTAGCAATCAGCCCCAGCATTTT.

The CDR3 sequence is CASSLGGVNNYGYTF. CDR3 DNA: TGTGCCAGCAGTTTGGGAGGGGTAAATAACTATGGCTACACCTTC. The V and J genes are TRBV28 and TRBJ1-2, with D possibly TRBD1 on 5 matching bases. Germline V lookup: CDR1 MDHEN, CDR2 SYDVKM. V shed 3 bases and J shed 1 base, with 12 bases lying between them. This CDR3 region has 15 residues.